The 9 T cell receptor beta chains reported below all come from one sample, sequenced in a study of spatial heterogeneity in lung cancer. Stated time point: blood at routine non-recurrence follow-up after resection. TCRdb fed the 5' RACE reads into MiXCR, producing one record per CDR3 protein. The sample records 110,000 or so distinct CDR3 sequences, 10% to 14% being singletons. The starting material was PBMCs, obtained at follow-up. The receptors were gathered from a female donor with early-stage non-small cell lung cancer.

This clonotype was counted only a few times. The V call is TRBV2, the J call TRBJ2-1; D perhaps matches TRBD2 (5 bases). This CDR3 has 14 residues. The V and J ends lost 7 bases and 1 base respectively, with 11 bases between them. From germline, CDR1 is SNHLY and CDR2 FYNNEI. The CDR3 here is CASTQRESYNEQFF. The DNA of the CDR3 is TGTGCCAGCACCCAGAGGGAGTCCTACAATGAGCAGTTCTTC.

The genes are TRBV10-3 and TRBJ2-5, with no clear D. The CDR3 loop spans 14 amino acids. V was clipped by 0 bases and J by 0 bases, with 5 bases between them. Germline V CDR1 and CDR2: ENHRY, SYGVKD. The CDR3 DNA reads TGTGCCATCAGTGAGTCGGAGTACCAAGAGACCCAGTACTTC. It encodes CAISESEYQETQYF.

The table lists this clonotype with a few counts. V is TRBV20-1 and J is TRBJ1-5; 12 positions agree with TRBD1. In germline, CDR1 is DFQATT, CDR2 SNEGSKA (reference sequence). The V gene end was trimmed by 4 bases and the J gene end by 0 bases; junction bases not matched to a gene: 4. The CDR3 spans 16 residues. CDR3 region: CSATGTGGFSNQPQHF. The CDR3 bases are TGCAGTGCTACCGGGACAGGGGGCTTTAGCAATCAGCCCCAGCATTTT.

About this clonotype: A read error is possible here, since a much larger clone lies one base away. The chain combines TRBV4-3 with TRBJ2-3; perhaps TRBD1 as D (5 bases). The germline CDR1 and CDR2 sequences are LGHNA and YSLEER. This CDR3 comprises 14 residues. The CDR3 nucleotides are TGCGCCAGCAACCAAGTGGGGCGCTCAGATACGCAGTATTTT. Amino acids: CASNQVGRSDTQYF.

This chain links TRBV2 with TRBJ2-5; 14 bases are a match to TRBD2. Germline CDR1 reads SNHLY; CDR2 reads FYNNEI. CDR3 size: 16 residues. J gave up 4 bases and V 1 base, and 2 bases lay outside the gene matches. CDR3 protein: CASSEGGLAGAETQYF. In DNA form, the CDR3 reads TGTGCCAGCAGTGAAGGGGGACTAGCGGGAGCAGAGACCCAGTACTTC.

The J gene is TRBJ2-5, the V gene TRBV20-1, with 7 bases identical to TRBD2. V dropped 2 bases and J dropped 3; count of bases not matched to a gene: 6. Germline V CDR1 and CDR2: DFQATT, SNEGSKA (reference sequence). The CDR3 is 14 amino acids. In DNA, the CDR3 is TGCAGTGCTAGACGGACTAGGAAGAAAGAGACCCAGTACTTC. This sequence encodes CSARRTRKKETQYF.

The chain has TRBV5-8 and TRBJ1-1; D perhaps matches TRBD1 (6 bases). Germline V gene lookup returns CDR1 SGHTS and CDR2 YDEGEE. The CDR3 covers 16 residues. Trimming cost V 4 bases and J 2 bases, with 18 bases left between them. The CDR3 DNA is TGTGCCAGCAGCCCCTTACAGGGCATAAGAAACACTGAAGCTTTCTTT. Its protein product is CASSPLQGIRNTEAFF.

In this sample, this clonotype turned up a few times. The CDR3 spells CASSPHPSGGYNEQFF. Here the CDR3 DNA reads TGTGCCAGCAGTCCGCATCCTAGCGGGGGTTACAATGAGCAGTTCTTC. The chain combines TRBV27 with TRBJ2-1; 10 nucleotides align to TRBD2. V lost 5 bases to trimming and J lost 4 bases; unmatched junction nucleotides: 8. This CDR3 contains 16 residues. Germline V gene lookup returns CDR1 MNHEY and CDR2 SMNVEV (reference sequence).

In this sample, this clonotype turned up a few times. This CDR3 is CASSTSVVGELFF. In nucleotides, the CDR3 is TGTGCCAGCAGCACCAGCGTAGTCGGGGAGCTGTTTTTT. The chain is built from TRBV7-6 and TRBJ2-2; the D is unclear. Germline-derived CDR1 and CDR2 are SGHVS and FNYEAQ. Trimming stripped 5 bases from V and 7 bases from J, with 11 bases between. CDR3 size: 13 residues.